The entry that follows covers one T cell receptor beta chain sequence. The antigen is not known. Clones were sequenced by immunoSEQ multiplex PCR, and TCRdb holds only the in-frame ones, with some missing. The profile shows over 70,000 clones, about 88% of them singletons. This sample is drawn from a study of T cell responses to AZD1222 COVID-19 vaccine. Unmatched junction bases numbered 13, after V lost 4 bases and J lost 0 bases. The CDR3 is 18 amino acids. Per germline, CDR1 SGHRS and CDR2 YFSETQ. Study-wide points: Mapped onto spike, vaccine-associated CD4 TCRs spanned it and were dominant at 160-218 and 743-854. Two AZD1222 administrations were followed by greater Spike-specific TCR breadth and depth. Reportedly, nearly half the spike-specific TCRs target unmutated variant regions.

Sequencing used peripheral blood, obtained 28 days after the second AZD1222 dose. The sequence derives from an adult who received the AZD1222 COVID-19 vaccine. The chain uses TRBV5-1 and TRBJ2-7; 10 nucleotides align to TRBD1. For the CDR3, the DNA is TGCGCCAGCAGCCTGCAGACCAGGGGACAGGGGAGCTCCTACGAGCAGTACTTC. This encodes CASSLQTRGQGSSYEQYF.